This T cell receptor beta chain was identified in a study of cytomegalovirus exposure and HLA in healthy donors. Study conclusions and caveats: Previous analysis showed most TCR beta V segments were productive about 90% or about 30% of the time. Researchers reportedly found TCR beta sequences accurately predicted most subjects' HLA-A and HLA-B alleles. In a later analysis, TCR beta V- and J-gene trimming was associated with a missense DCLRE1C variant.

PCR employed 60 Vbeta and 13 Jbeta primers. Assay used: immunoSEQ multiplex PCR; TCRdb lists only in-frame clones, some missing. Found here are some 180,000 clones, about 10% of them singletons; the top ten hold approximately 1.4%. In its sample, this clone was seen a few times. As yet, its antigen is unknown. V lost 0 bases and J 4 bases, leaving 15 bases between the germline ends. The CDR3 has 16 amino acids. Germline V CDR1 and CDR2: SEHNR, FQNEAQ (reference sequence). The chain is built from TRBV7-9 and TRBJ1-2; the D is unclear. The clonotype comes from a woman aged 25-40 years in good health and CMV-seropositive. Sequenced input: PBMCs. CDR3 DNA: TGTGCCAGCAGCTTAGCACGGGAAGCCCGTGGCTATGGCTACACCTTC. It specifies CASSLAREARGYGYTF.